This TCR beta chain was documented in a study of T-cell reconstitution after alpha-beta-depleted transplantation in children. Unique molecular identifiers were incorporated when the TCRbeta library was constructed. One entry per CDR3 protein, called by TCRdb with MiXCR from the PCR reads. Of roughly 500,000 distinct CDR3 sequences in the sample, about 31% were seen once. The V end was cut by 6 bases, the J end by 5 bases, with 6 bases between. Germline assignment: CDR1 KGHDR and CDR2 SFDVKD. The CDR3 sequence is 12 residues long. J is TRBJ2-2 and V is TRBV24-1; D is uncertain. This clonotype was obtained from a human donor who donated a stem cell graft to a child with aplastic anemia. The material was PBMCs from the stem cell graft donor, obtained from the stem cell graft. Here the CDR3 DNA reads TGTGCCACCAGTATGGGGACCGGGGAGCTGTTTTTT. It translates to CATSMGTGELFF.